This T cell receptor (beta chain) was sequenced for a study of shared clonotypes between healthy human individuals. V was pared by 4 bases and J by 4 bases, with 8 bases between. CDR1 is GTSNPN, CDR2 SVGIG, per germline (reference sequence). The CDR3 is 12 amino acids. Produced via immunoSEQ multiplex PCR; TCRdb's table is partial and in-frame only. The sample holds 2.5 million or so clones, around 94% seen once. The gene calls are TRBV30 and TRBJ1-3; D uncertain. This sequence was found in a young man in good health. Sequences were obtained from naive CD4+ T cells sorted from blood. Documented subset: CD45RA+ positively selected. DNA for the CDR3: TGTGCCTGGACGTCGGGAGGAAACACCATATATTTT. This gives the protein CAWTSGGNTIYF.